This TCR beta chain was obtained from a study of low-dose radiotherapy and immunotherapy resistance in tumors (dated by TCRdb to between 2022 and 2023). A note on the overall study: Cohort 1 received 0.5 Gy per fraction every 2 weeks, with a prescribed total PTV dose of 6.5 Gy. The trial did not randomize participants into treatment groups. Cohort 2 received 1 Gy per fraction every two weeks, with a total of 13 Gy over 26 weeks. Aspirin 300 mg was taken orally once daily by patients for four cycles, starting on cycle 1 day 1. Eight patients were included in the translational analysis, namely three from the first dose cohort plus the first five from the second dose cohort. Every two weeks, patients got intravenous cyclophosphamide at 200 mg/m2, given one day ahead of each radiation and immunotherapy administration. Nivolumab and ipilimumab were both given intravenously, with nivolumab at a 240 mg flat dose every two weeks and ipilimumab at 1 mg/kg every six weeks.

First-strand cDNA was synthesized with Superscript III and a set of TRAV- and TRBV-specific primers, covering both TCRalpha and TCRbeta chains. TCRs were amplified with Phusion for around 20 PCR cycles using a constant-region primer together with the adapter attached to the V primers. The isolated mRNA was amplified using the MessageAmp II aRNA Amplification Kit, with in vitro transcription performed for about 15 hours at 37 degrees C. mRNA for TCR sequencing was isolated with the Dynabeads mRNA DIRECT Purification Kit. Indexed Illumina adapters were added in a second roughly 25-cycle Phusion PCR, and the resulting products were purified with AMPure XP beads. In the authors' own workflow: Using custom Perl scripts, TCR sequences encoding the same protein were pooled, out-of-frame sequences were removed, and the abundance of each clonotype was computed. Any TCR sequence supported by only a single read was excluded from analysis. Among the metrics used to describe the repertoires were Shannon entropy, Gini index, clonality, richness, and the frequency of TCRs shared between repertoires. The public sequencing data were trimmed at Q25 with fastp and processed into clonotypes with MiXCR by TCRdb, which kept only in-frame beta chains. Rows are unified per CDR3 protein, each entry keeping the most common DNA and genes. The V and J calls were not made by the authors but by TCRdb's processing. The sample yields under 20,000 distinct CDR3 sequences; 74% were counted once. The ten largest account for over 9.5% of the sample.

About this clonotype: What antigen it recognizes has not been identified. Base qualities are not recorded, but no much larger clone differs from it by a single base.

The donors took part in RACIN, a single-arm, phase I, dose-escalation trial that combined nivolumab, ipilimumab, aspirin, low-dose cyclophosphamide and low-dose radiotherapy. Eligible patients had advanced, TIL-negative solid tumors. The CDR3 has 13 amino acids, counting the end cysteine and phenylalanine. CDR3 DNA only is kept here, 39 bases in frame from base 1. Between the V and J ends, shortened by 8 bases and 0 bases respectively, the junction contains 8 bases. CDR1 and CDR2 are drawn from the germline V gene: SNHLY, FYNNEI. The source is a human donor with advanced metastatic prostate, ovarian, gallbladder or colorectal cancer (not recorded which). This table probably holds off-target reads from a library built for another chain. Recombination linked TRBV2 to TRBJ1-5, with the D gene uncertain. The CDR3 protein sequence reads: CASRRYSNQPQHF. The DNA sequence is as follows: TGTGCCAGCCGACGGTATAGCAATCAGCCCCAGCATTTT.